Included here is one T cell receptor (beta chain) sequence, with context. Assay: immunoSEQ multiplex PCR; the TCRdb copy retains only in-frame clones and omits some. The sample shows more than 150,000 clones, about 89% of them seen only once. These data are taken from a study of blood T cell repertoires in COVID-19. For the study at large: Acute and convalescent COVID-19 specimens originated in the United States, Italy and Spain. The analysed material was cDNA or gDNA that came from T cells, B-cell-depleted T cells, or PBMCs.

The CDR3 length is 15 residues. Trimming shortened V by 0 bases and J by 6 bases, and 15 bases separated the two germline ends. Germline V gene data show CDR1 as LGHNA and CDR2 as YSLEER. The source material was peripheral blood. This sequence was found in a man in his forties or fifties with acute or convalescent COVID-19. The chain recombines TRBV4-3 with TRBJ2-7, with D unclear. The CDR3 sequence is CASSQDRRGIGEQYF. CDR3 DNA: TGCGCCAGCAGCCAAGATCGGCGAGGTATCGGCGAGCAGTACTTC.